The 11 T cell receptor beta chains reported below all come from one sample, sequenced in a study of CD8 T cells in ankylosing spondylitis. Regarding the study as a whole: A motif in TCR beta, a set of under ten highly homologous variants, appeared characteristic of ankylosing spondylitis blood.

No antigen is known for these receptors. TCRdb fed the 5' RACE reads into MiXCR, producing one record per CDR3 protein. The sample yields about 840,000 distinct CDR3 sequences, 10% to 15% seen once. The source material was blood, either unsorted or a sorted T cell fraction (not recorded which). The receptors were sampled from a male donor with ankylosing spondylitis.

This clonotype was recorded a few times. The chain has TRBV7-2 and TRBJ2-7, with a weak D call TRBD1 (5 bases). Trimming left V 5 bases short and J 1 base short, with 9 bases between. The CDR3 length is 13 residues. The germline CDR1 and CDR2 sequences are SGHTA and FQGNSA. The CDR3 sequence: CASSNRISYEQYF. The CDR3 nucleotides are TGTGCCAGCAGCAACAGGATTTCCTACGAGCAGTACTTC.

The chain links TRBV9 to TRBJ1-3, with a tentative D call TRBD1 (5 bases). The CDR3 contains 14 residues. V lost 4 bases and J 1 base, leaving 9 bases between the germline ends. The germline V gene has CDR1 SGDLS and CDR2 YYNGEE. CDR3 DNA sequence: TGTGCCAGCAGCTCAGGGACGTCTGGAAACACCATATATTTT. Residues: CASSSGTSGNTIYF.

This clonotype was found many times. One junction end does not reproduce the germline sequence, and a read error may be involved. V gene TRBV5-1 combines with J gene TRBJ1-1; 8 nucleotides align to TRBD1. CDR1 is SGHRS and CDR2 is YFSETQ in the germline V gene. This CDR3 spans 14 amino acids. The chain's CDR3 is CASSRDRLNTEAFF. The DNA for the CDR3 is TGTGCCAGCAGCCGGGACAGGCTGAACACTGAAGCTTTCTTT.

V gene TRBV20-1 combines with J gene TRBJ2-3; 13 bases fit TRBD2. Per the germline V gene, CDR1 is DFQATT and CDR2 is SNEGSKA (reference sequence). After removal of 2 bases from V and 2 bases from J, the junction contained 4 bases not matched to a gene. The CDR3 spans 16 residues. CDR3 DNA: TGCAGTGCTAGAAGGACTAGCGGGAGACCCACAGATACGCAGTATTTT. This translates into CSARRTSGRPTDTQYF.

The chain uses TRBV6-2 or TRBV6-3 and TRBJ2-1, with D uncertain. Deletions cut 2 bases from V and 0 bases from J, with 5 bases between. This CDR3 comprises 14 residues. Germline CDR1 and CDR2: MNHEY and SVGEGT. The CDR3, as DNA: TGTGCCAGCAGTTACCGACTCTCCTACAATGAGCAGTTCTTC. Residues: CASSYRLSYNEQFF.

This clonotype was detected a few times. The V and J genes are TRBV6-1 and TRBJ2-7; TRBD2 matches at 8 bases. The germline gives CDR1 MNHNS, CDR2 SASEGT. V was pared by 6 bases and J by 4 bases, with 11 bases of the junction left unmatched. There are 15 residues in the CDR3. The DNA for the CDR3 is TGTGCCAGCAGAAAATTGGGACTAGTAACATACGAGCAGTACTTC. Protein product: CASRKLGLVTYEQYF.

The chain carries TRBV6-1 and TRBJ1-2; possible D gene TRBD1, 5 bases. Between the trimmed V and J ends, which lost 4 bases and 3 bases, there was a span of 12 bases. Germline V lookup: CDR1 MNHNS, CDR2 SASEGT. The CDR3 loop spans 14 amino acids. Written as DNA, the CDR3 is TGTGCCAGCAGTGGGGCGGGGGGAGACTATGGCTACACCTTC. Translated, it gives CASSGAGGDYGYTF.

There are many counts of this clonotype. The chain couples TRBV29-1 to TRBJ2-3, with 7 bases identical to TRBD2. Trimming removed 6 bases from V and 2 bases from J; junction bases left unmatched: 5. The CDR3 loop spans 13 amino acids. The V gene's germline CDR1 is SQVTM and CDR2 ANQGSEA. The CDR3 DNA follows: TGCAGCGTCTCCGGGGGGACCACAGATACGCAGTATTTT. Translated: CSVSGGTTDTQYF.

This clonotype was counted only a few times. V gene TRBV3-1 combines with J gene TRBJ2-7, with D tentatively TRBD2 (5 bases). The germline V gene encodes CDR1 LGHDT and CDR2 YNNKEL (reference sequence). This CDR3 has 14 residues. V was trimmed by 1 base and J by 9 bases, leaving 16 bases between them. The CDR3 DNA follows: TGTGCCAGCAGCCAAGGCGGAGGTCTCCAAGGGCAGTACTTC. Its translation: CASSQGGGLQGQYF.

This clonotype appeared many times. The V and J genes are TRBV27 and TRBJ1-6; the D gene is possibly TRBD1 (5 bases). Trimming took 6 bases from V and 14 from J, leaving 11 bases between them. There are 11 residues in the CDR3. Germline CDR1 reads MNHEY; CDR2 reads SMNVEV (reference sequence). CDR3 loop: CASRGRGALHF. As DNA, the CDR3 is TGTGCCAGCAGAGGGCGGGGGGCCCTCCACTTT.

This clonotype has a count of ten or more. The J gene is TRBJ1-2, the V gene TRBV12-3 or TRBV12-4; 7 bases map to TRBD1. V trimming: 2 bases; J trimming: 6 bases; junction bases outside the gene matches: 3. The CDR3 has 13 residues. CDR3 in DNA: TGTGCCAGCAGTTTATGGCAGGGGGATGGCTACACCTTC. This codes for CASSLWQGDGYTF.